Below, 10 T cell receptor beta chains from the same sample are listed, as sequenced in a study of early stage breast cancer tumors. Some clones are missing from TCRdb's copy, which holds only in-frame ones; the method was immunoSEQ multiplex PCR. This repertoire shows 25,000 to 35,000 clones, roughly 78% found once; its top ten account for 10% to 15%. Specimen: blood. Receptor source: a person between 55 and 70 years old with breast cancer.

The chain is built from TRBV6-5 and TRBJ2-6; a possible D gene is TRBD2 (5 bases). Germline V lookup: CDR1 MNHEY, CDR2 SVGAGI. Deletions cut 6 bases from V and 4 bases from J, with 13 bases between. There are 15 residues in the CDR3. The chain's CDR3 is CASSHEGTGANVLTF. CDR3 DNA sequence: TGTGCCAGCAGCCACGAGGGAACCGGGGCCAACGTCCTGACTTTC.

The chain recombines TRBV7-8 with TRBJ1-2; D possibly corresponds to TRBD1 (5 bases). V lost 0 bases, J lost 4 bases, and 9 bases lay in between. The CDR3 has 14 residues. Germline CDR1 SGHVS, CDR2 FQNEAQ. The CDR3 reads CASSLAQGGYGYTF. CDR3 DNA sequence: TGTGCCAGCAGCTTAGCCCAGGGCGGCTATGGCTACACCTTC.

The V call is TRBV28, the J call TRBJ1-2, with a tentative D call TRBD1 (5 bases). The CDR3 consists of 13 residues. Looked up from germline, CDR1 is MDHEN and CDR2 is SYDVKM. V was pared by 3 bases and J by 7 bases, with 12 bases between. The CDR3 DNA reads TGTGCCAGCAGTTTCCAAGCGCAGGGTGGCTACACCTTC. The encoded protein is CASSFQAQGGYTF.

The CDR3 coding sequence is TGCGCCAGCAGCCAAGATCTAGCGGGAGGCCTCCTAGCGGATGAGCAGTTCTTC. Translating it yields CASSQDLAGGLLADEQFF. The V call is TRBV4-3, the J call TRBJ2-1; the match to TRBD2 covers 11 bases. V gave up 0 bases and J gave up 8 bases; unmatched junction bases: 12. Germline V gene lookup returns CDR1 LGHNA and CDR2 YSLEER. There are 18 residues in the CDR3.

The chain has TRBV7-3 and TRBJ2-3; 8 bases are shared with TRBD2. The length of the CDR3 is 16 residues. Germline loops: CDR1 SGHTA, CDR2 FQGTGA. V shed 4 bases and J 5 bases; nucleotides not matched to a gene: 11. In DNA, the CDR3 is TGTGCCAGCAGCTCCACCGGAGCGGGAGTTTTAGATACGCAGTATTTT. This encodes CASSSTGAGVLDTQYF. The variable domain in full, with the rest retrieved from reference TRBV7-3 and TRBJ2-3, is GAGVSQTPSNKVTEKGKYVELRCDPISGHTALYWYRQSLGQGPEFLIYFQGTGAADDSGLPNDRFFAVRPEGSVSTLKIQRTERGDSAVYLCASSSTGAGVLDTQYFGPGTRLTVL.

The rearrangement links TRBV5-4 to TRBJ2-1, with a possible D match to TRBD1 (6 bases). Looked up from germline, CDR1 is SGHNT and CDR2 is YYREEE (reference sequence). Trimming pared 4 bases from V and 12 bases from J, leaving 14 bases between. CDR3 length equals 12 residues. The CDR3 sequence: CASSREGEWQFF. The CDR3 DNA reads TGTGCCAGCAGCCGCGAGGGGGAGTGGCAGTTCTTC.

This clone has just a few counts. The CDR3 coding sequence is TGTGCCAGCAGGCCGACAGGTGAAACCTACGAGCAGTACTTC. Translating it yields CASRPTGETYEQYF. The V gene is TRBV6-6, the J gene TRBJ2-7; weak D call: TRBD1 (6 bases). Trimming left V 6 bases short and J 2 bases short, with 14 bases between. Per germline, CDR1 MNHNY and CDR2 SVGAGI (reference sequence). The CDR3 runs 14 residues.

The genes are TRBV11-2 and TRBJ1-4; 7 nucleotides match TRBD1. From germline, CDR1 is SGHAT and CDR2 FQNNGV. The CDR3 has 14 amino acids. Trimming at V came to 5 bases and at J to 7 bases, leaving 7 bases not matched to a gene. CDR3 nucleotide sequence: TGTGCCAGCAGCCAAGACAGGGCTGGTGAAAAACTGTTTTTT. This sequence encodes CASSQDRAGEKLFF.

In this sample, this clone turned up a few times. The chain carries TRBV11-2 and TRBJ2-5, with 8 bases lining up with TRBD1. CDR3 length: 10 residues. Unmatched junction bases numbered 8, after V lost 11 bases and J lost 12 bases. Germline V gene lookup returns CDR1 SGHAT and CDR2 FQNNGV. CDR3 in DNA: TGTGCCCGCACAGGGGGATTGGAGTACTTC. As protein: CARTGGLEYF.

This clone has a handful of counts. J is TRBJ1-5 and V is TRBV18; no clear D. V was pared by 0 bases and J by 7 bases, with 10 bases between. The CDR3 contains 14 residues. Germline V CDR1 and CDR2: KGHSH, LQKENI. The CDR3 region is CASSPPTPGQPQHF. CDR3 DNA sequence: TGTGCCAGCTCACCACCGACTCCGGGGCAGCCCCAGCATTTT.